This T cell receptor beta chain was sequenced during a study of cytomegalovirus exposure and HLA in healthy donors. Study information: Tens of millions of unique TCRs from HLA-typed donors were held in an early release of data. General study findings and limits: The later analysis indicated that the majority of CMV-associated TCR beta chains appeared HLA-restricted.

This PCR relied on a set of 60 Vbeta primers and 13 Jbeta primers. Measured with immunoSEQ multiplex PCR; TCRdb has only the in-frame clones, and not every one. The repertoire table contains roughly 50,000 clones. Healthy people donating bone marrow made up the donors. About this clone: Antigen: not known.

The CDR3 is made up of 13 amino acids. Germline CDR1 is SSHAT and CDR2 is FNYEAQ (reference sequence). Sequences were obtained from PBMCs. The sequence derives from a female donor in good health and CMV-seronegative. This chain connects TRBV7-7 to TRBJ2-6, with no clear D. The CDR3 is CASTDSGANVLTF. The CDR3 region has the DNA TGTGCTAGTACCGACTCTGGGGCCAACGTCCTGACTTTC.